This passage covers 30 T cell receptor beta chains from one sample sequenced in a study of OX40 agonist ivuxolimab in advanced cancers. Sequencing used immunoSEQ multiplex PCR; TCRdb keeps in-frame clones, though not all of them. The sample contains about 94,000 clones, about nine tenths of which appear only once. The sample was CD4+ or CD8+ T cells sorted from blood, taken in a trial of the OX40 agonist ivuxolimab. These receptors were taken from an adult with an advanced solid tumor such as melanoma, head and neck, liver or kidney cancer.

This chain connects TRBV5-1 to TRBJ2-5, with D uncertain. This CDR3 spans 11 amino acids. The V end was cut by 7 bases, the J end by 3 bases, with 7 bases between. The germline gives CDR1 SGHRS, CDR2 YFSETQ. CDR3 DNA: TGCGCCAGCCGATCCGAAGAGACCCAGTACTTC. It specifies CASRSEETQYF.

V is TRBV6-4 and J is TRBJ2-3; tentative D call: TRBD2 (5 bases). The CDR3 consists of 14 residues. Trimming removed 8 bases from V and 4 bases from J, with 16 bases in between. Germline values: CDR1 MRHNA, CDR2 SNTAGT. The CDR3 loop is CASGPTRAADTQYF. The CDR3 DNA follows: TGTGCCAGCGGCCCTACGAGGGCCGCAGATACGCAGTATTTT.

The chain combines TRBV2 with TRBJ2-5, with D hard to call. CDR1 and CDR2 (germline): SNHLY, FYNNEI. The CDR3 runs 14 residues. The germline V and J ends were trimmed by 1 base and 5 bases, with 11 bases remaining between them. The CDR3 loop reads CASSEGGTEETQYF. In nucleotides, the CDR3 is TGTGCCAGCAGTGAAGGAGGTACAGAGGAGACCCAGTACTTC.

The chain employs TRBV11-2 and TRBJ1-5; 11 bases are a match to TRBD1. The CDR3 is made up of 15 amino acids. Germline V lookup: CDR1 SGHAT, CDR2 FQNNGV. V dropped 1 base and J dropped 6; count of bases not matched to a gene: 2. CDR3 sequence reads: CASSLGTGGPQPQHF. As DNA, the CDR3 is TGTGCCAGCAGCTTAGGGACAGGGGGCCCTCAGCCCCAGCATTTT.

This chain links TRBV5-3 with TRBJ1-1; D remains ambiguous. TRBV5-3 is an ORF for which the function is uncertain. The CDR3 covers 16 residues. Trimming shortened V by 4 bases and J by 0 bases, and 16 bases separated the two germline ends. DNA for the CDR3: TGTGCCAGAAGCATCCTTAGACCTTCTCTGAACACTGAAGCTTTCTTT. This gives the protein CARSILRPSLNTEAFF.

This chain joins TRBV7-9 and TRBJ2-3; the D is unclear. The CDR3 spans 17 residues. CDR1 is SEHNR and CDR2 is FQNEAQ in the germline V gene (reference sequence). The V end was cut by 1 base, the J end by 0 bases, with 14 bases between. The CDR3 sequence: CASSLDVAYASTDTQYF. The DNA for the CDR3 is TGTGCCAGCAGCTTAGACGTTGCCTACGCTAGCACAGATACGCAGTATTTT.

With respect to this clone: The same CDR3 is also encoded by other DNA sequences in this sample. The rearrangement uses TRBV5-1 and TRBJ2-5; the match to TRBD2 covers 7 bases. Germline CDR1 reads SGHRS; CDR2 reads YFSETQ. V was pared by 4 bases and J by 2 bases, with 5 bases of the junction left unmatched. The CDR3 runs 14 residues. Written as DNA, the CDR3 is TGCGCCAGCAGCCTCCAGGGAGGGCAAGAGACCCAGTACTTC. Translation: CASSLQGGQETQYF.

Here the CDR3 reads CASSLVGGRADTQYF. As DNA, the CDR3 is TGTGCCAGCAGCTTAGTTGGGGGGCGTGCAGATACGCAGTATTTT. The V call is TRBV7-9, the J call TRBJ2-3, with D perhaps matching TRBD1 or TRBD2 (6 bases each). The CDR3 is 15 residues long. Trimming left V 1 base short and J 4 bases short, with 12 bases between. Per germline, CDR1 SEHNR and CDR2 FQNEAQ (reference sequence).

The rearrangement joins TRBV4-3 to TRBJ2-3, with D unclear. Germline lookup yields CDR1 LGHNA and CDR2 YSLEER. The length of the CDR3 is 14 residues. The ends were cut back, 3 bases at V and 4 bases at J, with 11 bases in the middle. The CDR3 loop reads CASSHPGWADTQYF. In nucleotides, the CDR3 is TGCGCCAGCAGCCACCCAGGTTGGGCAGATACGCAGTATTTT.

In this sample, this clone turned up a few times. The rearrangement uses TRBV19 and TRBJ1-1; 7 nucleotides line up with TRBD1. The J segment lost 6 bases and the V segment lost 5 bases, leaving 9 bases of the junction unmatched. This CDR3 has 14 amino acids. Germline V CDR1 and CDR2: LNHDA, SQIVND (reference sequence). The CDR3 nucleotides are TGTGCCAGTAGTTTCTCCAGGGGGAGGGCTGAAGCTTTCTTT. Translation gives CASSFSRGRAEAFF.

This chain connects TRBV9 to TRBJ2-3; 7 positions match TRBD2. The CDR3 sequence is 17 residues long. Germline V gene lookup returns CDR1 SGDLS and CDR2 YYNGEE. Losses at the gene ends were 0 bases for V and 1 base for J; bases not matched to a gene: 8. The CDR3 region has the DNA TGTGCCAGCAGCGTAGAGGGTACTAGCGTGGGCACAGATACGCAGTATTTT. Translating it yields CASSVEGTSVGTDTQYF.

J is TRBJ1-2 and V is TRBV6-5; D unresolved. Germline V CDR1 and CDR2: MNHEY, SVGAGI. This CDR3 spans 12 amino acids. The V end was cut by 6 bases, the J end by 8 bases, with 13 bases between. The CDR3 region is CASRKTDRGYTF. The CDR3 DNA sequence: TGTGCCAGCAGAAAAACGGATCGGGGCTACACCTTC.

The chain recombines TRBV5-1 with TRBJ2-3; D unclear. The CDR3 has 13 residues. CDR1 and CDR2 (germline): SGHRS, YFSETQ. Trimming stripped 4 bases from V and 6 bases from J, with 12 bases between. The CDR3 loop reads CASSLLGTDTQYF. For the CDR3, the DNA is TGCGCCAGCAGCCTTCTAGGAACTGATACGCAGTATTTT.

The genes are TRBV6-5 and TRBJ1-1; D unresolved. Trimming stripped 5 bases from V and 4 bases from J, with 17 bases between. This CDR3 contains 15 residues. Germline assignment: CDR1 MNHEY and CDR2 SVGAGI. The CDR3 is CASSTVGEGSTEAFF. The CDR3 region has the DNA TGTGCCAGCAGTACCGTCGGGGAAGGGTCCACTGAAGCTTTCTTT.

The chain recombines TRBV7-2 with TRBJ1-3; 10 nucleotides line up with TRBD1. CDR3 length: 19 amino acids. Germline CDR1 reads SGHTA; CDR2 reads FQGNSA. J lost 4 bases, V lost 2 bases, and 14 bases had no gene match. DNA for the CDR3: TGTGCCAGCAGCTTAAGTGGGACAGGGGTCCTGTCGTCGGGAAACACCATATATTTT. It codes for CASSLSGTGVLSSGNTIYF.

The chain links TRBV5-1 to TRBJ2-6; 9 nucleotides match TRBD1. Germline lookup yields CDR1 SGHRS and CDR2 YFSETQ. V was pared by 4 bases and J by 4 bases, with 24 bases of the junction left unmatched. The CDR3 is made up of 22 amino acids. CDR3 protein: CASSPPRRGQGGTSWGANVLTF. The CDR3 region has the DNA TGCGCCAGCAGCCCCCCCCGTCGGGGACAGGGTGGGACCTCTTGGGGGGCCAACGTCCTGACTTTC.

This chain joins TRBV5-4 and TRBJ2-5; either TRBD1 or TRBD2 may fit D (6 bases each). The ends were cut back, 4 bases at V and 4 bases at J, with 17 bases in the middle. Germline V gene data show CDR1 as SGHNT and CDR2 as YYREEE (reference sequence). The CDR3 has 15 amino acids. As DNA, the CDR3 is TGTGCCAGCAGCGTTTCCCAGGGGCGGGGAGAGACCCAGTACTTC. Protein sequence: CASSVSQGRGETQYF.

The chain carries TRBV6-1 and TRBJ2-3; the D gene is possibly TRBD2 (7 bases). V shed 7 bases and J shed 3 bases, with 17 bases lying between them. Germline V gene lookup returns CDR1 MNHNS and CDR2 SASEGT. This CDR3 has 15 residues. CDR3: CASNPGRGATDTQYF. As DNA, the CDR3 is TGTGCCAGCAACCCTGGGAGGGGGGCAACAGATACGCAGTATTTT.

The V and J genes are TRBV11-2 and TRBJ2-5; 9 bases are a match to TRBD2. This CDR3 comprises 16 residues. Germline CDR1 is SGHAT and CDR2 is FQNNGV. Trimming cost V 10 bases and J 1 base; bases outside gene matches: 13. CDR3 protein: CATRKGAGGRQETQYF. In DNA, the CDR3 is TGTGCCACCAGGAAGGGGGCGGGGGGGCGCCAAGAGACCCAGTACTTC. Full variable domain (missing parts from reference TRBV11-2 and TRBJ2-5): EAGVAQSPRYKIIEKRQSVAFWCNPISGHATLYWYQQILGQGPKLLIQFQNNGVVDDSQLPKDRFSAERLKGVDSTLKIQPAKLEDSAVYLCATRKGAGGRQETQYFGPGTRLLVL.

Only one count was recorded for this clone. The genes are TRBV27 and TRBJ1-1, with D uncertain. The CDR3 runs to 14 residues. The germline V gene has CDR1 MNHEY and CDR2 SMNVEV (reference sequence). The germline V and J ends were trimmed by 6 bases and 2 bases, with 13 bases remaining between them. In nucleotides, the CDR3 is TGTGCCAGCAGCAATATATCCCGTAACACTGAAGCTTTCTTT. This sequence encodes CASSNISRNTEAFF.

This sequence joins TRBV19 and TRBJ2-7, with 7 bases lining up with TRBD2. Germline V CDR1 and CDR2: LNHDA, SQIVND (reference sequence). V lost 4 bases, J lost 0 bases, and 9 bases stayed unmatched. The CDR3 totals 16 residues. The CDR3 loop is CASSTPGTMSSYEQYF. The CDR3 DNA reads as TGTGCCAGTAGTACGCCAGGGACTATGAGCTCCTACGAGCAGTACTTC.

The chain joins TRBV25-1 to TRBJ1-2; D is unclear. The ends were cut back, 3 bases at V and 4 bases at J, with 6 bases in the middle. The CDR3 runs 12 residues. Germline V gene data show CDR1 as MGHDK and CDR2 as SYGVNS. DNA of the CDR3: TGTGCCAGCAGTGATACAGCCTATGGCTACACCTTC. Translation gives CASSDTAYGYTF.

V usage is TRBV7-2 and J usage is TRBJ1-4; D is ambiguous. CDR3 size: 14 residues. V was pared by 1 base and J by 2 bases, with 5 bases between. CDR1 and CDR2 from the germline V gene are SGHTA and FQGNSA. The CDR3 nucleotides are TGTGCCAGCAGCTTAGAGATGACTAATGAAAAACTGTTTTTT. The encoded protein is CASSLEMTNEKLFF.

The genes are TRBV19 and TRBJ1-4; D might be TRBD1 (5 bases). V was cut by 5 bases and J by 3 bases, with 10 bases left in between. Germline-derived CDR1 and CDR2 are LNHDA and SQIVND (reference sequence). The length of the CDR3 is 14 residues. The CDR3 nucleotides are TGTGCCAGTAGTTTGGACACACCTAATGAAAAACTGTTTTTT. This sequence encodes CASSLDTPNEKLFF.

J is TRBJ1-3 and V is TRBV30; D gene uncertain. The germline CDR1 and CDR2 sequences are GTSNPN and SVGIG (reference sequence). V gave up 3 bases and J gave up 0 bases, with 12 bases separating them. The CDR3 is 15 amino acids. The CDR3 DNA is TGTGCCTGGAGCGCCCGGACTGCCTCTGGAAACACCATATATTTT. Translating gives CAWSARTASGNTIYF.

This chain uses TRBV19 with TRBJ2-2, with TRBD2 identical over 8 bases. V shed 2 bases, J shed 5 bases, and the junction held 16 bases outside the gene matches. This CDR3 is 19 amino acids long. In germline, CDR1 is LNHDA, CDR2 SQIVND (reference sequence). Here the CDR3 reads CASSIFPDSGALKTGELFF. As DNA, the CDR3 is TGTGCCAGTAGTATATTTCCGGATAGCGGGGCACTAAAAACCGGGGAGCTGTTTTTT.

The chain has TRBV5-4 and TRBJ2-7; tentative D call: TRBD2 (7 bases). CDR1 and CDR2 (germline): SGHNT, YYREEE (reference sequence). The CDR3 extends over 16 amino acids. The germline V and J ends were trimmed by 1 base and 4 bases, with 18 bases remaining between them. DNA of the CDR3: TGTGCCAGCAGCTTGCGGTCGGGGGGAAGGGGGTACGAGCAGTACTTC. This gives the protein CASSLRSGGRGYEQYF.

Here the CDR3 DNA reads TGTGCCAGCAGCTTAACTTTCCCTAGAGTATCCTACAATGAGCAGTTCTTC. Its translation: CASSLTFPRVSYNEQFF. The gene calls are TRBV7-9 and TRBJ2-1; D is unresolved. Trimming took 2 bases from V and 1 from J, leaving 15 bases between them. The CDR3 consists of 17 residues. CDR1 is SEHNR and CDR2 is FQNEAQ in the germline V gene (reference sequence).

V usage is TRBV4-1 and J usage is TRBJ1-3; no definite D call. CDR3 length: 18 residues. Deletions cut 2 bases from V and 6 bases from J, with 23 bases between. CDR1 and CDR2 (germline): MGHRA, YSYEKL. DNA of the CDR3: TGCGCCAGCAGCCAATCTCCTGTAGTGGACGGAGCTGCAAACACCATATATTTT. Encoded protein: CASSQSPVVDGAANTIYF.

The chain is built from TRBV19 and TRBJ1-1; a possible D gene is TRBD1 (5 bases). V lost 6 bases and J lost 3, with 20 bases in between. This CDR3 comprises 16 residues. CDR1 and CDR2 (germline): LNHDA, SQIVND (reference sequence). DNA of the CDR3: TGTGCCAGTAGGGCACTTTTCGGGGCTGCGGACACTGAAGCTTTCTTT. As protein: CASRALFGAADTEAFF.